This T cell receptor (beta chain) was retrieved from a study of blood T cell repertoires in COVID-19. The CDR3 spans 14 residues. The V end lost 7 bases, the J end lost 1 base, and 13 bases lay between the germline ends. Germline CDR1 is LNHNV and CDR2 is YYDKDF (reference sequence). The repertoire was sequenced with immunoSEQ multiplex PCR; TCRdb's copy has only in-frame clones and lacks some. This repertoire shows 200,000 or so clones, about 90% found once; its top ten account for roughly 3.7%. V and J are TRBV15 and TRBJ1-1; tentative D call: TRBD1 (6 bases). This TCR was sampled from a woman in her 30s who had been exposed to COVID-19. The sample comprised PBMCs or T cells enriched from blood (not recorded which). The CDR3 sequence: CATTPRGGNTEAFF. In DNA form, the CDR3 reads TGTGCCACCACCCCTAGGGGGGGGAACACTGAAGCTTTCTTT.